The 26 T cell receptor beta chains below come from one sample, sequenced in a study of T cells after posttransplantation cyclophosphamide. The assay was immunoSEQ multiplex PCR, and TCRdb's table has in-frame clones only and misses some. The sample is made up of fewer than 35,000 clones, none counted only once. Sequenced: PBMCs. The receptor source for this set is a woman aged 55-75 years in good health, CMV-negative, and a related stem cell transplant donor.

The sample holds a few counts of this clone. CDR3 sequence (DNA): TGCGCCAGCAGTCTTAGCGGGGTTACACACCCAGATACGCAGTATTTT. Amino acids: CASSLSGVTHPDTQYF. The rearrangement joins TRBV5-1 to TRBJ2-3; 8 positions agree with TRBD2. This CDR3 spans 16 amino acids. Germline-derived CDR1 and CDR2 are SGHRS and YFSETQ. The J segment lost 4 bases and the V segment lost 5 bases, leaving 12 bases of the junction unmatched.

In this sample, this clone turned up a few times. J is TRBJ1-6 and V is TRBV9; no reliable D call. The CDR3 is 12 residues long. Germline values: CDR1 SGDLS, CDR2 YYNGEE. Trimming removed 6 bases from V and 8 bases from J, with 9 bases in between. The CDR3 bases are TGTGCCAGCACTAGAGGAGATTCACCCCTCCACTTT. Translated, it gives CASTRGDSPLHF. The whole variable domain, remainder taken from reference TRBV9 and TRBJ1-6, is DSGVTQTPKHLITATGQRVTLRCSPRSGDLSVYWYQQSLDQGLQFLIQYYNGEERAKGNILERFSAQQFPDLHSELNLSSLELGDSALYFCASTRGDSPLHFGNGTRLTVT.

In this sample, this clone turned up many times. The gene calls are TRBV19 and TRBJ1-1, with D possibly TRBD1 on 5 matching bases. Germline V gene sequence: CDR1 LNHDA, CDR2 SQIVND (reference sequence). Trimming cost V 10 bases and J 1 base, with 16 bases left between them. This CDR3 has 14 amino acids. CDR3 DNA: TGTGCCACAAGGGGCAGTTTAAGGAACACTGAAGCTTTCTTT. Translating gives CATRGSLRNTEAFF.

This clone has ten or more counts. The chain carries TRBV24-1 and TRBJ2-2; D not certain. The CDR3 is made up of 14 amino acids. Trimming shortened V by 7 bases and J by 13 bases, and 21 bases separated the two germline ends. The germline gives CDR1 KGHDR, CDR2 SFDVKD. CDR3 bases: TGTGCCACCAGCCATCGCGAGCGCTCTGTGGGGCTGTTTTTT. Translated: CATSHRERSVGLFF.

This clone was observed many times. The V call is TRBV5-5, the J call TRBJ1-1; the D is unclear. The CDR3 totals 14 residues. V lost 6 bases and J lost 0, with 12 bases in between. The germline gives CDR1 SGHKS, CDR2 YYEKEE (reference sequence). This CDR3 is CASIPDLMNTEAFF. CDR3 in DNA: TGTGCCAGCATCCCTGACTTAATGAACACTGAAGCTTTCTTT.

This clone showed up many times. The rearrangement links TRBV30 to TRBJ2-1, with 11 positions matching TRBD2. The CDR3 consists of 14 residues. CDR1 and CDR2 from the germline V gene are GTSNPN and SVGIG (reference sequence). V gave up 1 base and J gave up 7 bases; unmatched junction bases: 3. The CDR3 protein is CAWSGVAGGNEQFF. DNA for the CDR3: TGTGCCTGGAGTGGGGTAGCGGGGGGGAATGAGCAGTTCTTC.

Only a few counts were recorded for this clone. The gene calls are TRBV28 and TRBJ2-3; 11 bases line up with TRBD2. CDR3 length: 16 amino acids. Germline CDR1 reads MDHEN; CDR2 reads SYDVKM. Trimming took 8 bases from V and 4 from J; bases not matched to a gene: 11. CDR3 bases: TGTGCCAGCCATTACTTAACTAGCGGGAGTCCAGATACGCAGTATTTT. Its protein is CASHYLTSGSPDTQYF.

The V and J genes are TRBV7-2 and TRBJ2-7; unclear D gene. V dropped 5 bases and J dropped 6 bases, with 14 bases sitting between them. CDR3 length: 13 amino acids. The germline CDR1 and CDR2 sequences are SGHTA and FQGNSA. Written as DNA, the CDR3 is TGTGCCAGCAGCCTACTCCCTAGATCCGAGCAGTACTTC. Residues: CASSLLPRSEQYF. Supplemented by reference TRBV7-2 and TRBJ2-7, the full variable domain reads GAGVSQSPSNKVTEKGKDVELRCDPISGHTALYWYRQSLGQGLEFLIYFQGNSAPDKSGLPSDRFSAERTGGSVSTLTIQRTQQEDSAVYLCASSLLPRSEQYFGPGTRLTVT.

This clone occurred a few times. CDR3 residues: CSADEGAGAFF. The CDR3 nucleotides are TGCAGCGCCGATGAGGGGGCGGGAGCTTTCTTT. V is TRBV29-1 and J is TRBJ1-1; 7 bases agree with TRBD1. Unmatched junction bases numbered 9, after V lost 7 bases and J lost 10 bases. CDR3 length: 11 amino acids. Germline V gene data show CDR1 as SQVTM and CDR2 as ANQGSEA.

This clone has ten or more counts. The rearrangement links TRBV2 to TRBJ2-1, with 7 bases aligning to TRBD1. The CDR3 loop spans 14 amino acids. The trim removed 4 bases at V and 6 bases at J, leaving 6 bases unmatched. Germline assignment: CDR1 SNHLY and CDR2 FYNNEI. CDR3 loop: CASSGTGVGNEQFF. The CDR3, as DNA: TGTGCCAGCAGTGGGACAGGAGTGGGCAATGAGCAGTTCTTC.

The sample holds many counts of this clone. CDR3 DNA: TGTGCCAGCATTCGGACAGGGATGGAGACCCAGTACTTC. Its protein product is CASIRTGMETQYF. The rearrangement uses TRBV6-1 and TRBJ2-5; 8 bases align to TRBD1. This CDR3 is 13 amino acids long. CDR1 and CDR2 (germline): MNHNS, SASEGT. Trimming took 7 bases from V and 5 from J; bases not matched to a gene: 6.

The CDR3: CASSLERVDTQYF. The CDR3 bases are TGTGCCAGCAGCTTGGAGCGGGTAGATACGCAGTATTTT. This chain uses TRBV11-2 with TRBJ2-3; D is perhaps TRBD2 (6 bases). V was cut by 3 bases and J by 5 bases, with 9 bases left in between. This CDR3 has 13 amino acids. Per the germline V gene, CDR1 is SGHAT and CDR2 is FQNNGV.

This clone has ten or more counts. The chain employs TRBV7-9 and TRBJ2-2, with TRBD1 identical over 10 bases. This CDR3 comprises 14 residues. The V gene end was trimmed by 5 bases and the J gene end by 9 bases; junction bases not matched to a gene: 6. Per the germline V gene, CDR1 is SEHNR and CDR2 is FQNEAQ (reference sequence). The CDR3 DNA is TGTGCCAGCAGCCTGGGACAGGGGTCCCGGGAGCTGTTTTTT. Protein: CASSLGQGSRELFF.

This clone was seen repeatedly, ten times or more. The chain recombines TRBV2 with TRBJ1-2, with TRBD1 matching 7 bases. The CDR3 totals 15 residues. Trimming cost V 8 bases and J 7 bases; bases outside gene matches: 16. Germline V gene sequence: CDR1 SNHLY, CDR2 FYNNEI. The CDR3 sequence is CASCSTPEGAGGYTF. DNA of the CDR3: TGTGCCAGCTGCTCCACCCCCGAGGGGGCGGGTGGCTACACCTTC.

In this sample, this clone turned up many times. The CDR3 sequence: CASSLTGRLEQYF. The CDR3 DNA follows: TGTGCCAGCAGCCTAACGGGTCGGCTCGAGCAGTACTTC. The V gene is TRBV28, the J gene TRBJ2-7; D is unclear. CDR1 and CDR2 (germline): MDHEN, SYDVKM. The CDR3 extends over 13 amino acids. Trimming pared 6 bases from V and 6 bases from J, leaving 15 bases between.

This clone was detected ten times or more. The chain is built from TRBV7-9 and TRBJ2-3; the D is unclear. The CDR3 runs to 12 residues. Germline assignment: CDR1 SEHNR and CDR2 FQNEAQ (reference sequence). The V gene lost 5 bases and the J gene lost 5 bases, with 8 bases spanning the gap. The CDR3 DNA sequence: TGTGCCAGCAGCCCCCCCGTAGATACGCAGTATTTT. This sequence encodes CASSPPVDTQYF.

This clone was detected ten times or more. The chain uses TRBV2 and TRBJ2-7; D unclear. V shed 8 bases and J shed 5 bases, with 10 bases lying between them. The CDR3 extends over 11 amino acids. The germline gives CDR1 SNHLY, CDR2 FYNNEI. CDR3 amino acids: CASAVHHEQYF. The DNA of the CDR3 is TGTGCCAGCGCGGTCCATCACGAGCAGTACTTC.

This clone showed up many times. V is TRBV9 and J is TRBJ1-1; D is unclear. The CDR3 extends over 13 amino acids. Germline V gives CDR1 SGDLS, CDR2 YYNGEE. Trimming pared 4 bases from V and 1 base from J, leaving 8 bases between. The CDR3 nucleotides are TGTGCCAGCAGCTCCACAACGAACACTGAAGCTTTCTTT. Translation: CASSSTTNTEAFF.

V gene TRBV29-1 combines with J gene TRBJ2-1, with TRBD1 matching 8 bases. J lost 8 bases, V lost 2 bases, and 8 bases had no gene match. This CDR3 comprises 14 residues. The germline V gene encodes CDR1 SQVTM and CDR2 ANQGSEA. The CDR3 bases are TGCAGCGTTGAACTTCCAGGGGGCATTGATGAGCAGTTCTTC. It encodes CSVELPGGIDEQFF.

In this sample, this clone turned up many times. This chain links TRBV5-1 with TRBJ2-3, with D possibly being TRBD2 (6 bases). The CDR3 contains 17 residues. Trimming removed 4 bases from V and 0 bases from J, with 18 bases in between. Germline V gene data show CDR1 as SGHRS and CDR2 as YFSETQ. The CDR3 loop is CASSLGRGTTSTDTQYF. In DNA, the CDR3 is TGCGCCAGCAGCCTAGGCCGGGGGACCACTAGCACAGATACGCAGTATTTT.

The genes are TRBV30 and TRBJ1-2; 7 bases fit TRBD1. There are 12 residues in the CDR3. The germline gives CDR1 GTSNPN, CDR2 SVGIG (reference sequence). V was pared by 8 bases and J by 3 bases, with 6 bases of the junction left unmatched. CDR3 bases: TGTGCCGCTAGACAGGGTGACTATGGCTACACCTTC. Residues: CAARQGDYGYTF.

This clone has a count of ten or more. The chain links TRBV15 to TRBJ2-1, with TRBD1 identical over 10 bases. Germline CDR1 LNHNV, CDR2 YYDKDF (reference sequence). Trimming removed 3 bases from V and 6 bases from J; junction bases left unmatched: 8. The CDR3 loop spans 16 amino acids. CDR3 region: CATSRAGTGDLNEQFF. CDR3 DNA: TGTGCCACCAGCAGGGCCGGGACAGGGGATCTCAATGAGCAGTTCTTC. The full variable domain, completed using reference TRBV15 and TRBJ2-1, is DAMVIQNPRYQVTQFGKPVTLSCSQTLNHNVMYWYQQKSSQAPKLLFHYYDKDFNNEADTPDNFQSRRPNTSFCFLDIRSPGLGDTAMYLCATSRAGTGDLNEQFFGPGTRLTVL.

In this sample, this clone turned up many times. CDR3 residues: CASSFGGGPREQFF. The CDR3 nucleotides read TGTGCCAGCAGCTTCGGGGGAGGCCCCAGAGAGCAGTTCTTC. The rearrangement joins TRBV7-2 to TRBJ2-1; tentative D call: TRBD2 (6 bases). V was cut by 3 bases and J by 10 bases, with 16 bases left in between. Germline V gene sequence: CDR1 SGHTA, CDR2 FQGNSA. The CDR3 contains 14 residues. Drawing the rest from reference TRBV7-2 and TRBJ2-1, the complete variable domain is GAGVSQSPSNKVTEKGKDVELRCDPISGHTALYWYRQSLGQGLEFLIYFQGNSAPDKSGLPSDRFSAERTGGSVSTLTIQRTQQEDSAVYLCASSFGGGPREQFFGPGTRLTVL.

This sequence joins TRBV30 and TRBJ1-5; D is perhaps TRBD1 (6 bases). Germline V CDR1 and CDR2: GTSNPN, SVGIG (reference sequence). The V gene lost 3 bases and the J gene lost 2 bases, with 14 bases spanning the gap. The CDR3 consists of 15 residues. The chain's CDR3 is CAWRGTGSRNQPQHF. In nucleotides, the CDR3 is TGTGCCTGGAGAGGAACAGGGTCCCGCAATCAGCCCCAGCATTTT.

The V gene is TRBV28, the J gene TRBJ2-5, with D unresolved. Germline V CDR1 and CDR2: MDHEN, SYDVKM. The CDR3 covers 15 residues. Trimming took 1 base from V and 7 from J, leaving 16 bases between them. The CDR3 loop reads CASSLSTPGTSTQYF. The CDR3 coding sequence is TGTGCCAGCAGTTTATCAACCCCTGGTACATCGACCCAGTACTTC.

This clone was seen only a few times. The chain has TRBV29-1 and TRBJ1-4, with no clear D. V lost 4 bases and J lost 0, with 15 bases in between. The CDR3 sequence is 16 residues long. Germline assignment: CDR1 SQVTM and CDR2 ANQGSEA. CDR3 DNA: TGCAGCGTTGGCGGGCCCGGTTCCCCAACTAATGAAAAACTGTTTTTT. Amino acid sequence: CSVGGPGSPTNEKLFF.